This T cell receptor beta chain came from a study of blood T cell repertoires in COVID-19. On the study more broadly: The United States, Italy and Spain supplied acute and convalescent COVID-19 samples. In each case, the material was cDNA or gDNA derived from T cells, B-cell-depleted T cells, or PBMCs.

Seattle researchers signed up patients amid active infection and tracked them longitudinally. In the original workflow: Amplification of reference gene primers was used by the study to estimate nucleated cell counts. Profiled with immunoSEQ multiplex PCR; TCRdb holds only in-frame clones, not every one. V and J calls and clone size are those listed in that table; D and trimming were worked out from the DNA. The sample shows some 110,000 clones, more than 85% of them seen only once. In germline, CDR1 is SQVTM, CDR2 ANQGSEA. V was clipped by 0 bases and J by 5 bases; unmatched bases: 5. This CDR3 is built from 14 residues.

This rearrangement joins TRBV29-1 to TRBJ1-1; 8 bases agree with TRBD1. Sequenced input: peripheral blood. The clonotype originates from a man in his forties or fifties with COVID-19, enrolled during active disease. As DNA, the CDR3 is TGCAGCGTTGAAGATGACAGGGGAATGACTGAAGCTTTCTTT. It specifies CSVEDDRGMTEAFF.